The 27 T cell receptor beta chains below come from one sample, sequenced in a study of cytomegalovirus exposure and HLA in healthy donors. The PCR used 60 Vbeta and 13 Jbeta primers. TCRdb's table, derived via immunoSEQ multiplex PCR, lists solely in-frame clones and lacks some. The table shows about 160,000 clones, with about 80% occurring only once. Sequencing input: PBMCs. The receptors were sampled from a man aged 18 to 30 in good health and CMV-seropositive.

This chain links TRBV7-9 with TRBJ1-5, with a tentative D call TRBD1 (6 bases). CDR1 and CDR2 (germline): SEHNR, FQNEAQ (reference sequence). The CDR3 has 17 amino acids. Trimming cost V 2 bases and J 1 base, with 15 bases left between them. The CDR3 nucleotides are TGTGCCAGCAGCTTAATGTCCCAGGGGATCAGCAATCAGCCCCAGCATTTT. It specifies CASSLMSQGISNQPQHF.

In its sample, this clone was seen once. V is TRBV2 and J is TRBJ2-3, with D possibly TRBD2 on 6 matching bases. The CDR3 contains 15 residues. CDR1 and CDR2 from the germline V gene are SNHLY and FYNNEI. Between the trimmed V and J ends, which lost 7 bases and 6 bases, there was a span of 20 bases. In DNA, the CDR3 is TGTGCCAGCATTAAGGGACTTGGCTCTGGTGATACGCAGTATTTT. As protein: CASIKGLGSGDTQYF.

This chain joins TRBV5-4 and TRBJ2-3; no clear D gene. This CDR3 is built from 14 residues. V lost 4 bases and J 1 base, leaving 10 bases between the germline ends. Germline CDR1 reads SGHNT; CDR2 reads YYREEE (reference sequence). The CDR3 DNA reads as TGTGCCAGCAGCCCCCTGGGCCGCACAGATACGCAGTATTTT. Translating gives CASSPLGRTDTQYF.

The V and J genes are TRBV4-1 and TRBJ2-3; TRBD2 aligns across 11 bases. Germline assignment: CDR1 MGHRA and CDR2 YSYEKL. V shed 3 bases, J shed 1 base, and the junction held 12 bases outside the gene matches. The CDR3 is made up of 19 amino acids. DNA of the CDR3: TGCGCCAGCAGCCACTCCGACCCCAGACTAGCGGGACGCACAGATACGCAGTATTTT. Amino acids: CASSHSDPRLAGRTDTQYF.

This clone was recorded only once. This rearrangement joins TRBV27 to TRBJ1-5, with 7 bases lining up with TRBD1. The CDR3 is 14 residues long. Trimming removed 6 bases from V and 0 bases from J; junction bases left unmatched: 2. CDR1 MNHEY and CDR2 SMNVEV come from the germline V gene (reference sequence). Here the CDR3 DNA reads TGTGCCAGCAGAGGGGGCCCTAGCAATCAGCCCCAGCATTTT. This codes for CASRGGPSNQPQHF.

V and J are TRBV28 and TRBJ2-2, with 8 positions matching TRBD1. Germline values: CDR1 MDHEN, CDR2 SYDVKM. The J segment lost 3 bases and the V segment lost 5 bases, leaving 5 bases of the junction unmatched. This CDR3 region has 15 residues. The CDR3 DNA follows: TGTGCCAGCAGTCCGCGGACAGGGTACACCGGGGAGCTGTTTTTT. As protein: CASSPRTGYTGELFF. Full variable domain (remainder filled in from reference TRBV28 and TRBJ2-2): DVKVTQSSRYLVKRTGEKVFLECVQDMDHENMFWYRQDPGLGLRLIYFSYDVKMKEKGDIPEGYSVSREKKERFSLILESASTNQTSMYLCASSPRTGYTGELFFGEGSRLTVL.

The chain recombines TRBV19 with TRBJ2-7; 8 bases line up with TRBD2. This CDR3 comprises 15 residues. Trimming removed 9 bases from V and 0 bases from J; junction bases left unmatched: 10. The V gene's germline CDR1 is LNHDA and CDR2 SQIVND (reference sequence). The CDR3 sequence: CASAEAGASSYEQYF. The CDR3 DNA follows: TGTGCCAGCGCAGAAGCGGGGGCCTCCTCCTACGAGCAGTACTTC.

The V call is TRBV7-8, the J call TRBJ1-4; tentative D call: TRBD1 (6 bases). Trimming removed 6 bases from V and 7 bases from J, with 15 bases in between. Germline V gene data show CDR1 as SGHVS and CDR2 as FQNEAQ. The CDR3 contains 14 residues. CDR3: CASRSRQDGEKLFF. The CDR3 DNA reads TGTGCCAGCAGGTCCCGACAGGACGGTGAAAAACTGTTTTTT.

The chain carries TRBV28 and TRBJ1-1; tentative D call: TRBD1 (5 bases). The CDR3 covers 15 residues. Germline assignment: CDR1 MDHEN and CDR2 SYDVKM. V was trimmed by 1 base and J by 3 bases, leaving 12 bases between them. The CDR3 is CASSLSQGLYTEAFF. In DNA form, the CDR3 reads TGTGCCAGCAGTTTATCTCAGGGCCTCTACACTGAAGCTTTCTTT.

This clone was counted a few times. The rearrangement joins TRBV5-1 to TRBJ2-1; 9 bases are a match to TRBD1. CDR3 length equals 15 residues. From germline, CDR1 is SGHRS and CDR2 YFSETQ. The V gene end was trimmed by 4 bases and the J gene end by 8 bases; junction bases not matched to a gene: 10. The CDR3 loop reads CASSGTGYVTDEQFF. The CDR3 DNA sequence: TGCGCCAGCAGCGGGACAGGGTATGTCACCGATGAGCAGTTCTTC. Full variable domain (missing parts from reference TRBV5-1 and TRBJ2-1): KAGVTQTPRYLIKTRGQQVTLSCSPISGHRSVSWYQQTPGQGLQFLFEYFSETQRNKGNFPGRFSGRQFSNSRSEMNVSTLELGDSALYLCASSGTGYVTDEQFFGPGTRLTVL.

V is TRBV15 and J is TRBJ1-2; 8 bases map to TRBD1. CDR3 length: 13 amino acids. J was trimmed by 7 bases and V by 5 bases; bases with no gene match: 6. Germline CDR1 is LNHNV and CDR2 is YYDKDF (reference sequence). The CDR3 sequence: CATSAGGAGGYTF. The CDR3 region has the DNA TGTGCCACCAGCGCAGGGGGCGCGGGTGGCTACACCTTC. Looking up the rest from reference TRBV15 and TRBJ1-2 gives the full variable domain: DAMVIQNPRYQVTQFGKPVTLSCSQTLNHNVMYWYQQKSSQAPKLLFHYYDKDFNNEADTPDNFQSRRPNTSFCFLDIRSPGLGDTAMYLCATSAGGAGGYTFGSGTRLTVV.

This clone appeared a single time. The CDR3 region is CASSQGHSANTGELFF. CDR3 nucleotide sequence: TGTGCCAGCTCACAGGGACACTCAGCGAACACCGGGGAGCTGTTTTTT. This sequence joins TRBV18 and TRBJ2-2, with D possibly matching TRBD1 (6 bases). Germline V gene lookup returns CDR1 KGHSH and CDR2 LQKENI. V was clipped by 4 bases and J by 0 bases, with 12 bases between them. The CDR3 runs to 16 residues.

As DNA, the CDR3 is TGTGCCTCCGGGGGAGGCAAGCAGTACTTC. Translating it yields CASGGGKQYF. The V call is TRBV30, the J call TRBJ2-7; possibly TRBD2 for D (6 bases). CDR3 size: 10 residues. The V gene's germline CDR1 is GTSNPN and CDR2 SVGIG (reference sequence). V was clipped by 7 bases and J by 8 bases, with 12 bases between them.

The rearrangement uses TRBV19 and TRBJ2-1, with a weak D call TRBD2 (5 bases). The CDR3 runs 17 residues. CDR1 and CDR2 (germline): LNHDA, SQIVND (reference sequence). Trimming cost V 10 bases and J 1 base, with 23 bases left between them. Here the CDR3 reads CATVRAGSLASYNEQFF. CDR3 bases: TGTGCCACAGTACGCGCGGGCAGCCTCGCTTCCTACAATGAGCAGTTCTTC.

The genes are TRBV11-2 and TRBJ2-7, with D possibly matching TRBD2 (5 bases). The germline CDR1 and CDR2 sequences are SGHAT and FQNNGV. The CDR3 sequence is 13 residues long. V lost 1 base to trimming and J lost 4 bases, with 8 bases between them. CDR3 DNA sequence: TGTGCCAGCAGCTTAGTACTAGAATACGAGCAGTACTTC. Translated, it gives CASSLVLEYEQYF.

The chain recombines TRBV11-2 with TRBJ2-6; 8 bases are a match to TRBD1. CDR1 and CDR2 from the germline V gene are SGHAT and FQNNGV. The CDR3 runs to 17 residues. The V gene end was trimmed by 5 bases and the J gene end by 0 bases; junction bases not matched to a gene: 6. The CDR3 is CASSLQGVSSGANVLTF. The CDR3 coding sequence is TGTGCCAGCAGCCTACAGGGGGTCTCCTCTGGGGCCAACGTCCTGACTTTC.

The V call is TRBV4-1, the J call TRBJ2-2, with a weak D call TRBD1 (6 bases). V lost 5 bases and J 1 base, leaving 8 bases between the germline ends. CDR1 is MGHRA and CDR2 is YSYEKL in the germline V gene. This CDR3 has 14 residues. The CDR3 sequence: CASSSQGNTGELFF. In nucleotides, the CDR3 is TGCGCCAGCAGCTCACAGGGGAACACCGGGGAGCTGTTTTTT.

The chain employs TRBV5-5 and TRBJ2-7; maybe TRBD1 (5 bases). The V end was cut by 0 bases, the J end by 5 bases, with 21 bases between. Germline loops: CDR1 SGHKS, CDR2 YYEKEE (reference sequence). The CDR3 is made up of 17 amino acids. CDR3 region: CASSLARVWGAVDEQYF. In DNA form, the CDR3 reads TGTGCCAGCAGCTTGGCCAGGGTGTGGGGTGCGGTCGACGAGCAGTACTTC.

In its sample, this clone was seen once. V and J are TRBV2 and TRBJ1-2, with D possibly being TRBD1 (6 bases). CDR1 SNHLY and CDR2 FYNNEI come from the germline V gene. This CDR3 spans 12 amino acids. V lost 10 bases, J lost 4 bases, and 13 bases lay in between. CDR3 sequence: CATRLGGYGYTF. In nucleotides, the CDR3 is TGTGCCACTAGATTAGGGGGCTATGGCTACACCTTC.

CDR3 sequence: CASSWGTSGSYEQFF. The CDR3 nucleotides are TGTGCCAGCAGCTGGGGGACTAGCGGGAGTTATGAGCAGTTCTTC. The chain has TRBV7-2 and TRBJ2-1, with TRBD2 matching 14 bases. Germline lookup yields CDR1 SGHTA and CDR2 FQGNSA. This CDR3 has 15 amino acids. V lost 4 bases to trimming and J lost 8 bases; unmatched junction nucleotides: 4. The whole variable domain, remainder taken from reference TRBV7-2 and TRBJ2-1, is GAGVSQSPSNKVTEKGKDVELRCDPISGHTALYWYRQSLGQGLEFLIYFQGNSAPDKSGLPSDRFSAERTGGSVSTLTIQRTQQEDSAVYLCASSWGTSGSYEQFFGPGTRLTVL.

A note on this clone: This sample also contains other DNA sequences that code for the same CDR3. The chain's CDR3 is CASSYSTGEAFF. The CDR3 DNA is TGTGCCAGCAGTTACTCGACAGGGGAAGCTTTCTTT. The chain uses TRBV6-6 and TRBJ1-1, with 7 bases fitting TRBD1. This CDR3 is 12 amino acids long. The ends lost 0 bases at V and 8 bases at J; junction bases unmatched: 0. Looked up from germline, CDR1 is MNHNY and CDR2 is SVGAGI (reference sequence).

This chain uses TRBV25-1 with TRBJ2-2, with a possible D match to TRBD2 (5 bases). CDR3 size: 15 residues. CDR1 and CDR2 (germline): MGHDK, SYGVNS. V gave up 7 bases and J gave up 1 base, with 13 bases separating them. CDR3: CASTGRGRNTGELFF. The CDR3 DNA reads as TGTGCCAGCACAGGTCGCGGGCGGAACACCGGGGAGCTGTTTTTT.

In the case of this clone: No conserved phenylalanine or tryptophan ends this CDR3, so it is likely a read error. V and J are TRBV6-1 and TRBJ1-6, with unresolved D. Trimming took 4 bases from V and 2 from J, leaving 6 bases between them. The CDR3 has 14 residues. Germline assignment: CDR1 MNHNS and CDR2 SASEGT. CDR3 coding DNA: TGTGCCAGCAGTGGGGAGGCCTATAATTCACCCCTCCACCTT. Protein product: CASSGEAYNSPLHL.

This chain joins TRBV5-6 and TRBJ2-7, with TRBD2 as a possible D gene (5 bases). The CDR3 has 15 residues. Germline CDR1 is SGHDT and CDR2 is YYEEEE. V shed 0 bases and J shed 0 bases, with 10 bases lying between them. The DNA of the CDR3 is TGTGCCAGCAGCTTGGTTGGGAGTTTCTCCTACGAGCAGTACTTC. Its protein product is CASSLVGSFSYEQYF.

The chain has TRBV18 and TRBJ2-3; no firm D call. The V and J ends lost 3 bases and 1 base respectively, with 14 bases between them. This CDR3 region has 16 residues. Germline CDR1 KGHSH, CDR2 LQKENI. The CDR3 nucleotides are TGTGCCAGCTCACCCTCCCCCCCCGGAGGCACAGATACGCAGTATTTT. Its translation: CASSPSPPGGTDTQYF.

In this sample, this clone turned up a few times. The chain combines TRBV4-1 with TRBJ2-2; 10 nucleotides line up with TRBD1. This CDR3 contains 15 residues. Germline assignment: CDR1 MGHRA and CDR2 YSYEKL. The junction had 4 bases not matched to a gene; V was cut back by 4 bases and J by 5 bases. The CDR3 coding sequence is TGCGCCAGCAGCCGCGGACAGGGGGGGACCGGGGAGCTGTTTTTT. It translates to CASSRGQGGTGELFF.

The V and J genes are TRBV7-9 and TRBJ2-6; possibly TRBD1 for D (5 bases). This CDR3 has 16 residues. Germline CDR1 SEHNR, CDR2 FQNEAQ (reference sequence). V gave up 5 bases and J gave up 0 bases, with 11 bases separating them. In nucleotides, the CDR3 is TGTGCCAGCAGCCAAAACAGGATCTCTGGGGCCAACGTCCTGACTTTC. Residues: CASSQNRISGANVLTF.